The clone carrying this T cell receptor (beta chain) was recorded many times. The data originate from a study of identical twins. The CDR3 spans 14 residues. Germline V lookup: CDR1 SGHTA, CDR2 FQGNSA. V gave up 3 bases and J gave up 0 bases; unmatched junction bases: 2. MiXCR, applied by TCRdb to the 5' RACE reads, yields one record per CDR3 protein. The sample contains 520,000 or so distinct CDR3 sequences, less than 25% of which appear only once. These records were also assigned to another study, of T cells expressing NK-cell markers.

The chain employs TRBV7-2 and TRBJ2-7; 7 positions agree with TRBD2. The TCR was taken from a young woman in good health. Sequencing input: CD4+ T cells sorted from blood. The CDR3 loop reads CASSFREASYEQYF. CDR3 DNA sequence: TGTGCCAGCAGCTTCCGGGAGGCCTCCTACGAGCAGTACTTC.